This TCR beta chain is from a study of control samples from healthy donors and cancer patients. TCRdb's table, derived via immunoSEQ multiplex PCR, lists solely in-frame clones and lacks some. The table shows 150,000 to 200,000 clones, with 85% to 95% occurring only once. This clone was recorded once. The TCR comes from a man aged 25-40 years in good health. The sequenced material came from blood.

CDR3 coding DNA: TGTGCCAGCAGCTCCGGGGGGTGGGCGAATCAGCCCCAGCATTTT. The encoded protein is CASSSGGWANQPQHF. The V gene is TRBV7-2, the J gene TRBJ1-5; D might be TRBD1 (5 bases). V dropped 4 bases and J dropped 4 bases, with 14 bases sitting between them. Germline CDR1 is SGHTA and CDR2 is FQGNSA. The CDR3 has 15 amino acids. The complete variable domain, with remaining parts taken from reference TRBV7-2 and TRBJ1-5, reads GAGVSQSPSNKVTEKGKDVELRCDPISGHTALYWYRQSLGQGLEFLIYFQGNSAPDKSGLPSDRFSAERTGGSVSTLTIQRTQQEDSAVYLCASSSGGWANQPQHFGDGTRLSIL.